This TCR beta chain comes out of a study of somatic mutations in cytotoxic T cells in rheumatoid arthritis. TCRdb keeps only in-frame clones here, not all; method: immunoSEQ multiplex PCR. The repertoire has 6,500 to 9,000 clones, 80% of them found once; the top ten carry approximately 11%. This clone was picked up a small number of times. Its antigen remains unknown. With 3 bases removed from V and 3 bases from J, the gap between germline ends came to 16 bases. Germline-derived CDR1 and CDR2 are SGHNT and YYREEE (reference sequence). This CDR3 has 15 amino acids. Study-level results: A single CD8+ clone exceeded 20% of CD8+ cells in 8 of 65 patients.

The receptor's source is an adult with rheumatoid arthritis. The gene calls are TRBV5-4 and TRBJ2-7, with TRBD2 as a possible D gene (6 bases). The sequenced material came from CD8+ T cells sorted from blood. CDR3 DNA: TGTGCCAGCAGCTCCTCCCGCGGGGAGAACTACGAGCAGTACTTC. This encodes CASSSSRGENYEQYF.